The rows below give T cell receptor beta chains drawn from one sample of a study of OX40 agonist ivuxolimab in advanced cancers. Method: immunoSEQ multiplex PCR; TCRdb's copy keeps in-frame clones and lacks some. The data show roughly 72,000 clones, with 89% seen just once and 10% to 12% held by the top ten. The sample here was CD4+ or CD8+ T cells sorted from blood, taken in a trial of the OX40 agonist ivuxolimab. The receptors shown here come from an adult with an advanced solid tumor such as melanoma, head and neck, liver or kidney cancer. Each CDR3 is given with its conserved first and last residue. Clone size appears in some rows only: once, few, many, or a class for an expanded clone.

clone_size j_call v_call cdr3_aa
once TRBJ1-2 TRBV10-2 CASSEYRAGYTYGYTF
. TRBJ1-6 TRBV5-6 CASRPRGGNSPLHF
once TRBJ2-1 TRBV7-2 CASSAAGLGSYNEQFF
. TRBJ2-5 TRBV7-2 CASSLAWGHETQYF
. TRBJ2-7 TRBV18 CASSETNRGGAYEQYF
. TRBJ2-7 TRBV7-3 CASTWTPPAYEQYF
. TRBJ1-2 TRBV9 CASEPGINYGYTF
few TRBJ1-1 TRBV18 CASSSWTGVTEAFF
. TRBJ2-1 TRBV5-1 CASSVTSGDYNEQFF
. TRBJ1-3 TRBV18 CASSPTGSSRGNTIYF
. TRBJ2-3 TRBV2 CASSGQGSTDTQYF
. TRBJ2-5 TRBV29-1 CSVDRTSGRVETQYF
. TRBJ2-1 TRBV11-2 CASSLRVVRGSSYNEQFF
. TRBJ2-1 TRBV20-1 CSARWNEQFF
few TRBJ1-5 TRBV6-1 CASSGLAGQPQHF
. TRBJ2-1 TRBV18 CASSPGTLGLYEQFF
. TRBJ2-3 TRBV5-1 CASSLAWGQVDTQYF
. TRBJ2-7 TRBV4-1 CASRQAHFSSYEQYF
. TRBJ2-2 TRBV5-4 CASSLEGSTGELFF
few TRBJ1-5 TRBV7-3 CASSLDFNQPQHF
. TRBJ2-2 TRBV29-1 CSVEGGVDTGELFF
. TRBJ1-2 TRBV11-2 CASSLDGGAYYGYTF
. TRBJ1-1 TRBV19 CASSIDGYSEAFF
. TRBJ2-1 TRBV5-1 CASSPLAGKGDEQFF
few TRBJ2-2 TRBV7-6 CASSLIAGGETGELFF
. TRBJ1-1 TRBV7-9 CASSLGQGGGTEAFF
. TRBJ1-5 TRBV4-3 CASSQVPSYSNQPQHF
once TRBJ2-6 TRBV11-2 CASTSYSGANVLTF
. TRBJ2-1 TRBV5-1 CASSAGTTALRQQFF
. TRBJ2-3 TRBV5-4 CASSLTVTSTDTQYF
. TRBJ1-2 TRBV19 CASSTSATGGYGYTF
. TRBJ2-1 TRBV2 CASGPGLASNEQFF
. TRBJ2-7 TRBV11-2 CASSFGTGGVGEQYF
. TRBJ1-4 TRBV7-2 CASSLLNEKLFF
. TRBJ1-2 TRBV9 CASSVVPDGYGYTF
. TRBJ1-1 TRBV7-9 CASSRAGSEAFF
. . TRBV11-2 CASSFTTGTSGYEQYF
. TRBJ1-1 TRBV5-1 CASSPGTGSFTEAFF
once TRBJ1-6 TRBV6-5 CASSYMRQGRSPLHF
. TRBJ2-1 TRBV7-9 CASSLRGLAAGDEQFF
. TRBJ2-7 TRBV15 CATSREFDGPQYF
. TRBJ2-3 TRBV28 CASSLIQGGTDTQYF
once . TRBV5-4 CASSKDPGGSYEQYF
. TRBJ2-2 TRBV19 CASSTGLADWSGELFF
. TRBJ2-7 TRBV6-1 CASSRGGSYEQYF
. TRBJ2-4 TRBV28 CASKSLLQGDIQYF
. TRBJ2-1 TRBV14 CASSQGTDNEQFF
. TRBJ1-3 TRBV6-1 CASSAYFRTSSGNTIYF
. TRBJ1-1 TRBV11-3 CASSAGRRNTEAFF